The 2 T cell receptor beta chains reported below all come from one sample, sequenced in a study of shared clonotypes between healthy human individuals. Using immunoSEQ multiplex PCR, the repertoire was profiled, and TCRdb retains in-frame clones only, with some absent. The top ten clones hold 34% of a sample with around 690,000 clones, roughly 87% of them seen once. Sequenced material: memory CD8+ T cells from PBMCs. Noted subset: CD45RO+ cells pooled with CCR7-negative TemRA cells. Receptor source: a man aged 18 to 30 in good health. Some clones in this sample may be carry-over from other donors' samples.

The chain joins TRBV14 to TRBJ2-1; TRBD2 agrees at 7 bases. This CDR3 comprises 16 residues. Trimming cost V 1 base and J 2 bases; bases outside gene matches: 5. Germline V gene sequence: CDR1 SGHDN, CDR2 FVKESK. The CDR3 loop reads CASSQGREFAYNEQFF. For the CDR3, the DNA is TGTGCCAGCAGCCAAGGGCGGGAGTTCGCCTACAATGAGCAGTTCTTC.

V and J are TRBV28 and TRBJ2-7; TRBD2 aligns across 11 bases. Germline CDR1 reads MDHEN; CDR2 reads SYDVKM. Trimming took 5 bases from V and 3 from J; bases not matched to a gene: 9. The CDR3 consists of 16 residues. CDR3 amino acids: CASSPLLAGGRYEQYF. CDR3 DNA sequence: TGTGCCAGCAGTCCTCTTTTAGCGGGAGGGCGCTACGAGCAGTACTTC.